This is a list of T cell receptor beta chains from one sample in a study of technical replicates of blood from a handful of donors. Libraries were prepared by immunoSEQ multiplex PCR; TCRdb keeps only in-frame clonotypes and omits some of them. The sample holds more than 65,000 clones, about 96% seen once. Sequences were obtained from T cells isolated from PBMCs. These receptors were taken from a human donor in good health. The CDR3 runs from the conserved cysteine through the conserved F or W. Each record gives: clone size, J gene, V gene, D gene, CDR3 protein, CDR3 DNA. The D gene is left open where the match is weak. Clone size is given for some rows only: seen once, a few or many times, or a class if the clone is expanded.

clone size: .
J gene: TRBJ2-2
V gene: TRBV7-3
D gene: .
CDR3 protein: CASSLMGPGELFF
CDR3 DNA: TGTGCCAGCAGCTTAATGGGGCCCGGGGAGCTGTTTTTT

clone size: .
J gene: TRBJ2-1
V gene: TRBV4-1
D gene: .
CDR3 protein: CASSQERLPSYNEQFF
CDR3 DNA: TGCGCCAGCAGCCAAGAAAGACTCCCCTCCTACAATGAGCAGTTCTTC

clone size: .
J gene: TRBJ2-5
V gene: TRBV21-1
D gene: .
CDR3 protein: CASSKKEGCLGGGSEETQYF
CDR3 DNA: TGTGCCAGCAGCAAAAAAGAAGGTTGTCTCGGGGGGGGTAGTGAAGAGACCCAGTACTTC

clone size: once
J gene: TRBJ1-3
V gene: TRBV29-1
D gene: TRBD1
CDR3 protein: CSVRQGSGNTIYF
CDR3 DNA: TGCAGCGTTCGACAGGGAAGTGGAAACACCATATATTTT

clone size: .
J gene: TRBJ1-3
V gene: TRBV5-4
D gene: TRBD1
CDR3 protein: CASNMRGQPRNTIYF
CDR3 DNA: TGTGCCAGCAATATGAGGGGACAGCCCCGAAACACCATATATTTT

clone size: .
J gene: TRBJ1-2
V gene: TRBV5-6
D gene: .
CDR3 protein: CASSLDRANGYTF
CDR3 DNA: TGTGCCAGCAGCTTGGACAGGGCCAATGGCTACACCTTC

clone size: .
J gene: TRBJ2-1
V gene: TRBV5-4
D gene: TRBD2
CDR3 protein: CASRHDSGGAIEEQFF
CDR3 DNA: TGTGCCAGCAGACATGATAGCGGGGGGGCGATCGAAGAGCAGTTCTTC

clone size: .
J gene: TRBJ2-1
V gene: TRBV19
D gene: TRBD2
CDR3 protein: CASSPGTSGYNEQFF
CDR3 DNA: TGTGCCAGTAGTCCCGGGACTAGCGGATACAATGAGCAGTTCTTC

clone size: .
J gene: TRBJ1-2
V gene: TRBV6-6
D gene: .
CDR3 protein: CASRDQVYGYTF
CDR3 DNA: TGTGCCAGCAGAGATCAGGTTTATGGCTACACCTTC

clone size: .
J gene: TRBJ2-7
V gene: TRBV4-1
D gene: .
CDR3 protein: CASSQTSREQYF
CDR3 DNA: TGCGCCAGCAGCCAGACTAGTCGCGAGCAGTACTTC

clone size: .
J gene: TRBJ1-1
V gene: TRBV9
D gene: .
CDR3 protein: CASSGRSRAEAFF
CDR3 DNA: TGTGCCAGCAGCGGACGTTCTCGGGCTGAAGCTTTCTTT

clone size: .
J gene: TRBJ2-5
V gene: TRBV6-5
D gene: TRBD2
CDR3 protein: CASSSGRASETQYF
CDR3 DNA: TGTGCCAGCAGTTCCGGGAGGGCCTCTGAGACCCAGTACTTC

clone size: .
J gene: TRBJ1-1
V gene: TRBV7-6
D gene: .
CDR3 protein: CASSLNQGMNTEAFF
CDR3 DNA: TGTGCCAGCAGCTTAAATCAGGGAATGAACACTGAAGCTTTCTTT

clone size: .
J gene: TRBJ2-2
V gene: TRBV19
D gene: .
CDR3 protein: CASSQHTGTGELFF
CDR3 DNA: TGTGCCAGTAGTCAACACACAGGGACGGGGGAGCTGTTTTTT

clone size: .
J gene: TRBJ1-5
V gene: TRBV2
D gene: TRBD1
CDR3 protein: CASKVVTGGGQPQHF
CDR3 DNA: TGTGCCAGCAAAGTCGTGACAGGGGGCGGGCAGCCCCAGCATTTT

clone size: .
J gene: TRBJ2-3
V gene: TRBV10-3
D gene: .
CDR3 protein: CAASRGGLDTQYF
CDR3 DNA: TGTGCCGCCAGCAGGGGCGGGTTGGATACGCAGTATTTT

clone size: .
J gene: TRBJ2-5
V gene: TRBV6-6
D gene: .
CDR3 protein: CASSYASQETQYF
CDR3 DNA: TGTGCCAGCAGTTACGCCAGCCAAGAGACCCAGTACTTC

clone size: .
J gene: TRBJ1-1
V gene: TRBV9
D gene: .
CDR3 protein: CASSGLTEPNTEAFF
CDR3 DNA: TGTGCCAGCAGCGGATTGACAGAACCGAACACTGAAGCTTTCTTT

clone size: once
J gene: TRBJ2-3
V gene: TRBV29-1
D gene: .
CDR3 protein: CSARGRDTDTQYF
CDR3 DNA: TGCAGCGCTAGGGGGAGGGACACAGATACGCAGTATTTT

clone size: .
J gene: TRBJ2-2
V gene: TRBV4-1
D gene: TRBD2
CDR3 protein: CASSRTVAGGPGGELFF
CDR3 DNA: TGCGCCAGCAGCCGAACCGTGGCGGGAGGGCCCGGCGGGGAGCTGTTTTTT

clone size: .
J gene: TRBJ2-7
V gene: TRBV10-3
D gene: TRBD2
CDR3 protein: CAIRESSGTIYEQYF
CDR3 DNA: TGTGCCATCAGAGAATCTAGCGGGACGATCTACGAGCAGTACTTC

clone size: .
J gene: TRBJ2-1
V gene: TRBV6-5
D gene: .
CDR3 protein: CASSNANEQFF
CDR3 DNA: TGTGCCAGCAGTAACGCGAATGAGCAGTTCTTC

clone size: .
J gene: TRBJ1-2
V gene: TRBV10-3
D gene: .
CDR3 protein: CAISDDRSGGYTF
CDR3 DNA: TGTGCCATCAGTGACGACCGCAGCGGAGGCTACACCTTC

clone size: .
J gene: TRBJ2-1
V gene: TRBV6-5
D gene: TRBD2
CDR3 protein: CASSLAGVGYNEQFF
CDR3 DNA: TGTGCCAGCAGCCTAGCGGGAGTGGGGTACAATGAGCAGTTCTTC

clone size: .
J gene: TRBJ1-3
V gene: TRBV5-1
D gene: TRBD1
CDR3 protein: CASSMDRGTGNTIYF
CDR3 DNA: TGCGCCAGCAGCATGGACAGGGGCACTGGAAACACCATATATTTT

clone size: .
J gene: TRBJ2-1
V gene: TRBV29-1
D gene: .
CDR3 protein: CSVDFAGYNEQFF
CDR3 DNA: TGCAGCGTTGACTTCGCAGGCTACAATGAGCAGTTCTTC

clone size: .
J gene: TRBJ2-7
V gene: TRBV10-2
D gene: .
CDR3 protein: CASSGYYEQYF
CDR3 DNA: TGCGCCAGCAGTGGCTACTACGAGCAGTACTTC

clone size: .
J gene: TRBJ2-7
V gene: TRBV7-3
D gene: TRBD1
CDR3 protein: CASSSTGGSYEQYF
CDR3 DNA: TGTGCCAGCAGCTCGACAGGGGGCTCCTACGAGCAGTACTTC

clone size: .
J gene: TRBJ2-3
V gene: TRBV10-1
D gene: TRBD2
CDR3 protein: CASSEVAGTDTQYF
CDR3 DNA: TGCGCCAGCAGTGAGGTAGCGGGAACAGATACGCAGTATTTT

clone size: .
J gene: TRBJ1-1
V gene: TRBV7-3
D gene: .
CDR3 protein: CASSREDTRNTEAFF
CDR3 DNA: TGTGCCAGCAGCCGAGAGGACACTCGGAACACTGAAGCTTTCTTT

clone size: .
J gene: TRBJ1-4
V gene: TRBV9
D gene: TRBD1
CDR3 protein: CASSRDRDEKLFF
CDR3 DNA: TGTGCCAGCAGTCGGGACAGGGACGAAAAACTGTTTTTT

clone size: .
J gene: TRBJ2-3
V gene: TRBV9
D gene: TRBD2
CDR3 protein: CASSVDGRATDTQYF
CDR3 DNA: TGTGCCAGCAGCGTAGACGGGAGGGCCACAGATACGCAGTATTTT

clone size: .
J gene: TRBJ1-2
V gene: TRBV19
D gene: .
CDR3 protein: CASSISYRGTYGYTF
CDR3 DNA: TGTGCCAGTAGTATTAGTTATCGGGGGACCTATGGCTACACCTTC

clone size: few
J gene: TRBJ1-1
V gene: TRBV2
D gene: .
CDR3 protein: CASSENYRDGTEAFF
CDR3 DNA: TGTGCCAGCAGTGAAAATTACAGGGATGGTACTGAAGCTTTCTTT

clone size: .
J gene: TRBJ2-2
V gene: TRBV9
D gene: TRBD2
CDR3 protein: CASSPNLAGGWSGELFF
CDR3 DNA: TGTGCCAGCAGCCCTAATCTAGCGGGAGGATGGAGCGGGGAGCTGTTTTTT

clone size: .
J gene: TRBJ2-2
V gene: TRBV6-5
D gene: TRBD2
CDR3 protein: CASRGTSGSGGELFF
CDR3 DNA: TGTGCCAGCAGGGGGACTAGCGGGAGTGGCGGGGAGCTGTTTTTT

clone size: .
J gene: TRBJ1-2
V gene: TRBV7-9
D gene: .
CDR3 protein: CASSPSGGANGYTF
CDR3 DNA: TGTGCCAGCAGCCCCTCCGGAGGGGCTAATGGCTACACCTTC

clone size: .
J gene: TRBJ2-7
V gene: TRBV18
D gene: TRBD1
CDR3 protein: CASSERQGILYEQYF
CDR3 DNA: TGTGCCAGCTCAGAGCGACAGGGGATACTGTACGAGCAGTACTTC

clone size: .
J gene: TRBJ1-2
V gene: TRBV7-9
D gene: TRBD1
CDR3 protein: CASSPPQDRDSYGYTF
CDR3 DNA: TGTGCCAGCAGCCCGCCCCAAGACAGGGACAGCTATGGCTACACCTTC

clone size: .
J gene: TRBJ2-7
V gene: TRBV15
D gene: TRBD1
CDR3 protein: CATSIRGQGYEQYF
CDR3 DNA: TGTGCCACCAGCATTAGGGGACAGGGCTACGAGCAGTACTTC

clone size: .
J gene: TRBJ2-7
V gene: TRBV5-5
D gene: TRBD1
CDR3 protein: CASSPSSGQGYEQYF
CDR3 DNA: TGTGCCAGCAGCCCGAGCTCGGGACAGGGCTACGAGCAGTACTTC

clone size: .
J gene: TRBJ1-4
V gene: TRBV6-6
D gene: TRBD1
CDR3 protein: CASSQGQGKLFF
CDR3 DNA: TGTGCCAGCAGTCAAGGACAGGGAAAACTGTTTTTT

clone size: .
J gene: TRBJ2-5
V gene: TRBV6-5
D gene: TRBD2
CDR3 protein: CASSHQAGGRWTQYF
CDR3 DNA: TGTGCCAGCAGCCACCAGGCGGGAGGGCGGTGGACCCAGTACTTC

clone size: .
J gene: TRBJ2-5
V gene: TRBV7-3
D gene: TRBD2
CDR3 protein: CASSLTGGDETQYF
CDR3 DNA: TGTGCCAGCAGCTTAACTGGGGGGGATGAGACCCAGTACTTC

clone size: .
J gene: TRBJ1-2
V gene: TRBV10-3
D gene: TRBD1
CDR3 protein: CAISQGGGDGYTF
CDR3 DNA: TGTGCCATCTCGCAAGGAGGGGGCGATGGCTACACCTTC

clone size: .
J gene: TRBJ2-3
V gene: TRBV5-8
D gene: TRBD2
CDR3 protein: CASSLGRTSVDTQYF
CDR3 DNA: TGTGCCAGCAGCTTGGGCAGGACTAGCGTGGATACGCAGTATTTT